The source of this T cell receptor (beta chain) is a study of cytomegalovirus exposure and HLA in healthy donors. The PCR had 60 Vbeta and 13 Jbeta primers. Assay: immunoSEQ multiplex PCR; the TCRdb copy retains only in-frame clones and omits some. Of about 170,000 clones detected, about 85% appear once; the ten largest clones hold 1%. Concerning this clone: Its antigen is unknown.

Study results and limitations: V- and J-gene trimming in TCR beta was tied to a missense DCLRE1C variant by an analysis performed later. Prediction of most subjects' HLA-A and HLA-B alleles by TCR beta sequences was reportedly accurate. Later analysis suggested most CMV-associated TCR beta chains were HLA-restricted. Reportedly, fewer N-insertions than the approximately 600-donor mean appeared in an Asian-associated ancestry cluster in a later analysis.

From germline, CDR1 is SGHDT and CDR2 YYEEEE. V gave up 6 bases and J gave up 4 bases, with 16 bases separating them. This CDR3 is 14 amino acids long. This chain connects TRBV5-6 to TRBJ1-2; D uncertain. This TCR came from a boy aged 2-9 years in good health and CMV-seronegative. The source material was PBMCs. The CDR3 loop is CASTFSGVGYGYTF. The DNA for the CDR3 is TGTGCCAGCACCTTCTCCGGGGTAGGCTATGGCTACACCTTC.